This T cell receptor (beta chain) was found in a study of cytomegalovirus exposure and HLA in healthy donors. Germline V gene sequence: CDR1 GTSNPN, CDR2 SVGIG (reference sequence). There are 13 residues in the CDR3. Germline trimming cut 7 bases from V and 3 bases from J; bases unmatched to any gene: 2. The PCR made use of 60 Vbeta and 13 Jbeta primers. Assay used: immunoSEQ multiplex PCR; TCRdb lists only in-frame clones, some missing. The sample holds hundreds of thousands of clones, 76% seen once. The clonotype comes from a man between 18 and 29 years old in good health and CMV-seronegative. The sample comprised PBMCs. This chain links TRBV30 with TRBJ2-4; 11 bases agree with TRBD2. Here the CDR3 reads CASLAGGKNIQYF. CDR3 nucleotides: TGTGCCTCTCTAGCGGGGGGCAAAAACATTCAGTACTTC.